The following is a T cell receptor (beta chain) sequence with its context. The antigen is not known. This sample stems from a study of long-term antiretroviral therapy in people with HIV. The study, taken as a whole, reports: Subsequent to ART, diversity was augmented yet persisted below that of transplant donor controls.

Sequencing used immunoSEQ v3.0 at survey level. Profiling relied on immunoSEQ multiplex PCR, and the TCRdb table lists in-frame clones only, not all of them. The sample has some 30,000 clones; 80% to 95% are singletons. The receptor was isolated from a man aged 18 to 30 with HIV. The specimen comprised unsorted PBMCs, sampled 3.1 years after starting antiretroviral therapy.

As DNA, the CDR3 is TGCAGCGTGGGGGGCCTGTTGAACACTGAAGCTTTCTTT. Protein sequence: CSVGGLLNTEAFF. The chain joins TRBV29-1 to TRBJ1-1, with D possibly TRBD1 on 6 matching bases. Germline V gene sequence: CDR1 SQVTM, CDR2 ANQGSEA. Trimming removed 6 bases at V and 0 bases at J, with 11 bases between. CDR3 length: 13 amino acids.